A single sample is the source of the 22 T cell receptor beta chains below, sequenced in a study of T cell responses to AZD1222 COVID-19 vaccine. Only in-frame clones appear in the TCRdb table, and some are missing; sequencing was by immunoSEQ multiplex PCR. The sample includes about 110,000 clones, about nine tenths of them seen just once. The specimen comprised peripheral blood, sampled on day 0 of AZD1222 vaccination. These receptors were obtained from an adult in good health.

This clone was recorded once. The genes are TRBV5-1 and TRBJ2-5; D unresolved. CDR1 and CDR2 from the germline V gene are SGHRS and YFSETQ. V lost 4 bases to trimming and J lost 4 bases, with 5 bases between them. CDR3 length: 11 residues. CDR3 residues: CASSHRETQYF. DNA of the CDR3: TGCGCCAGCAGCCACCGAGAGACCCAGTACTTC.

The rearrangement uses TRBV4-1 and TRBJ2-3; D is possibly TRBD2 (12 bases). The CDR3 spans 20 residues. Germline CDR1 MGHRA, CDR2 YSYEKL. V was shortened by 6 bases and J by 2 bases, with 30 bases between the two germline ends. CDR3 nucleotide sequence: TGCGCCAGCAGAACACCGGGACAGGGGGGACTAGCGGGCCTCACAGATACGCAGTATTTT. As protein: CASRTPGQGGLAGLTDTQYF.

The rearrangement uses TRBV6-5 and TRBJ1-6; no firm D call. V gave up 6 bases and J gave up 5 bases, with 14 bases separating them. The CDR3 spans 15 residues. CDR1 and CDR2 (germline): MNHEY, SVGAGI. The CDR3 DNA sequence: TGTGCCAGCAGCCCGCGGCCCAGTAATAATTCACCCCTCCACTTT. Residues: CASSPRPSNNSPLHF.

The chain combines TRBV12-3 or TRBV12-4 with TRBJ1-2; D is undetermined. The V end lost 10 bases, the J end lost 7 bases, and 19 bases lay between the germline ends. This CDR3 has 13 amino acids. CDR3 sequence reads: CATGPPAFGGYTF. CDR3 DNA: TGTGCCACCGGTCCACCAGCATTTGGTGGCTACACCTTC.

The chain has TRBV11-2 and TRBJ2-5; D is ambiguous. Germline V gene data show CDR1 as SGHAT and CDR2 as FQNNGV. The V end lost 2 bases, the J end lost 4 bases, and 14 bases lay between the germline ends. The CDR3 is 15 amino acids. CDR3 residues: CASSLSSTGIETQYF. CDR3 bases: TGTGCCAGCAGCTTAAGCTCAACCGGAATAGAGACCCAGTACTTC.

The chain couples TRBV7-2 to TRBJ1-4; perhaps TRBD1 as D (6 bases). Trimming shortened V by 5 bases and J by 3 bases, and 10 bases separated the two germline ends. Germline CDR1 and CDR2: SGHTA and FQGNSA. CDR3 size: 14 residues. The CDR3 region is CASSGRGPNEKLFF. Written as DNA, the CDR3 is TGTGCCAGCAGCGGACGGGGGCCTAATGAAAAACTGTTTTTT.

The chain uses TRBV18 and TRBJ2-7; a possible D gene is TRBD1 (5 bases). The CDR3 consists of 15 residues. Trimming left V 8 bases short and J 2 bases short, with 19 bases between. Looked up from germline, CDR1 is KGHSH and CDR2 is LQKENI. In nucleotides, the CDR3 is TGTGCCAGCCTAAAGATCCGAGACAGCCCCTACGAGCAGTACTTC. It specifies CASLKIRDSPYEQYF.

This chain uses TRBV6-2 or TRBV6-3 with TRBJ1-2; TRBD1 agrees at 9 bases. Germline assignment: CDR1 MNHEY and CDR2 SVGEGT. This CDR3 has 15 residues. V was pared by 0 bases and J by 7 bases, with 6 bases of the junction left unmatched. CDR3 sequence: CASSYSGQGPSGYTF. Here the CDR3 DNA reads TGTGCCAGCAGTTACTCCGGACAGGGGCCCTCTGGCTACACCTTC.

The J gene is TRBJ1-2, the V gene TRBV7-9; a weak D match, TRBD1 (5 bases). This CDR3 spans 15 amino acids. Germline V gene sequence: CDR1 SEHNR, CDR2 FQNEAQ (reference sequence). V shed 1 base and J shed 5 bases, with 14 bases lying between them. The DNA for the CDR3 is TGTGCCAGCAGCTTAGGGGACGGGGCGACGTATGGCTACACCTTC. Translation gives CASSLGDGATYGYTF.

This clone has just a few counts. The chain employs TRBV4-3 and TRBJ2-6, with D perhaps matching TRBD2 (6 bases). The CDR3 has 18 amino acids. V lost 1 base and J lost 0, with 13 bases in between. CDR1 is LGHNA and CDR2 is YSLEER in the germline V gene. CDR3 nucleotides: TGCGCCAGCAGCCAAGGAGGAGGGTGGGGCTCTGGGGCCAACGTCCTGACTTTC. The encoded protein is CASSQGGGWGSGANVLTF.

The gene calls are TRBV27 and TRBJ1-5; no definite D call. Trimming removed 6 bases from V and 0 bases from J, with 9 bases in between. CDR1 is MNHEY and CDR2 is SMNVEV in the germline V gene (reference sequence). CDR3 length: 14 residues. CDR3 nucleotides: TGTGCCAGCAGAGACGGTTATAGCAATCAGCCCCAGCATTTT. This encodes CASRDGYSNQPQHF.

The J gene is TRBJ2-3, the V gene TRBV12-5; maybe TRBD1 (6 bases). Trimming stripped 1 base from V and 3 bases from J, with 11 bases between. CDR3 length equals 15 residues. Per germline, CDR1 LGHNT and CDR2 FRNRAP. The CDR3 is CASGLALQGTDTQYF. The CDR3 DNA reads TGTGCTAGTGGTTTGGCCCTACAGGGAACAGATACGCAGTATTTT. The complete variable domain, with remaining parts taken from reference TRBV12-5 and TRBJ2-3, reads DARVTQTPRHKVTEMGQEVTMRCQPILGHNTVFWYRQTMMQGLELLAYFRNRAPLDDSGMPKDRFSAEMPDATLATLKIQPSEPRDSAVYFCASGLALQGTDTQYFGPGTRLTVL.

The gene calls are TRBV30 and TRBJ1-2, with 7 bases matching TRBD1. This CDR3 is 14 amino acids long. With 2 bases clipped from V and 3 bases from J, the junction kept 6 bases outside the gene matches. Per the germline V gene, CDR1 is GTSNPN and CDR2 is SVGIG (reference sequence). CDR3 protein: CAWSRSGQDYGYTF. The CDR3 region has the DNA TGTGCCTGGAGTCGTAGCGGACAGGACTATGGCTACACCTTC.

The V call is TRBV4-2, the J call TRBJ2-1, with 7 bases matching TRBD2. Germline values: CDR1 LGHNA, CDR2 YNFKEQ. The CDR3 runs to 16 residues. Trimming at V came to 0 bases and at J to 5 bases, leaving 7 bases not matched to a gene. The DNA of the CDR3 is TGTGCCAGCAGCCAAGATAGACTAGCCGACAACAATGAGCAGTTCTTC. It is translated as CASSQDRLADNNEQFF.

The V and J genes are TRBV7-9 and TRBJ1-2, with 8 bases fitting TRBD1. The CDR3 runs to 14 residues. The germline V gene has CDR1 SEHNR and CDR2 FQNEAQ (reference sequence). V lost 1 base, J lost 7 bases, and 5 bases stayed unmatched. Here the CDR3 reads CASSLGTGLIGYTF. The CDR3 DNA reads TGTGCCAGCAGCTTAGGGACAGGGTTAATTGGCTACACCTTC.

The V call is TRBV28, the J call TRBJ1-2; D remains unclear. With 6 bases removed from V and 11 bases from J, the gap between germline ends came to 19 bases. The CDR3 contains 13 residues. CDR1 is MDHEN and CDR2 is SYDVKM in the germline V gene. The CDR3 sequence is CASRAPSLTSYTF. The CDR3 DNA reads TGTGCCAGCAGAGCTCCGAGCCTAACCTCTTACACCTTC.

This sequence joins TRBV5-1 and TRBJ1-6; 7 positions match TRBD1. The J segment lost 6 bases and the V segment lost 3 bases, leaving 3 bases of the junction unmatched. This CDR3 is built from 14 residues. Germline V CDR1 and CDR2: SGHRS, YFSETQ. The CDR3 here is CASSSDRFNSPLHF. In nucleotides, the CDR3 is TGCGCCAGCAGCTCGGACAGGTTTAATTCACCCCTCCACTTT.

The chain couples TRBV7-2 to TRBJ2-7; D is undetermined. From germline, CDR1 is SGHTA and CDR2 FQGNSA. The length of the CDR3 is 14 residues. V was clipped by 1 base and J by 0 bases, with 7 bases between them. CDR3 sequence: CASSLDISSYEQYF. The DNA of the CDR3 is TGTGCCAGCAGCTTAGATATCAGCTCCTACGAGCAGTACTTC.

The chain uses TRBV5-1 and TRBJ2-1, with no clear D. This CDR3 comprises 13 residues. Germline V gene data show CDR1 as SGHRS and CDR2 as YFSETQ. The V end lost 7 bases, the J end lost 8 bases, and 16 bases lay between the germline ends. CDR3 DNA sequence: TGCGCCAGCTACGACTCCCCGATCGATGAGCAGTTCTTC. It specifies CASYDSPIDEQFF.

This clone was seen a few times. This chain joins TRBV29-1 and TRBJ1-1; 7 bases align to TRBD1. The germline gives CDR1 SQVTM, CDR2 ANQGSEA. J gave up 0 bases and V 5 bases, and 6 bases lay outside the gene matches. There are 14 residues in the CDR3. The CDR3 is CSVLGQAVNTEAFF. In DNA, the CDR3 is TGCAGCGTTCTTGGACAGGCGGTGAACACTGAAGCTTTCTTT.

This clone was counted at least ten times. One junction end does not reproduce the germline sequence, and a read error may be involved. The J gene is TRBJ2-3, the V gene TRBV7-6; 8 bases are shared with TRBD2. Germline V CDR1 and CDR2: SGHVS, FNYEAQ. CDR3 length: 15 amino acids. The CDR3 DNA sequence: TGTGCCAGCAGCTTATCCTGGACTAGCAGAGATACGCAGTATTTT. Residues: CASSLSWTSRDTQYF.

V gene TRBV7-9 combines with J gene TRBJ2-1; the match to TRBD2 covers 12 bases. The CDR3 covers 17 residues. CDR1 is SEHNR and CDR2 is FQNEAQ in the germline V gene (reference sequence). J was trimmed by 8 bases and V by 2 bases; bases with no gene match: 10. CDR3 nucleotide sequence: TGTGCCAGCAGCTTATGGATGACTAGCGGGAGTTGGGATGAGCAGTTCTTC. Encoded protein: CASSLWMTSGSWDEQFF.